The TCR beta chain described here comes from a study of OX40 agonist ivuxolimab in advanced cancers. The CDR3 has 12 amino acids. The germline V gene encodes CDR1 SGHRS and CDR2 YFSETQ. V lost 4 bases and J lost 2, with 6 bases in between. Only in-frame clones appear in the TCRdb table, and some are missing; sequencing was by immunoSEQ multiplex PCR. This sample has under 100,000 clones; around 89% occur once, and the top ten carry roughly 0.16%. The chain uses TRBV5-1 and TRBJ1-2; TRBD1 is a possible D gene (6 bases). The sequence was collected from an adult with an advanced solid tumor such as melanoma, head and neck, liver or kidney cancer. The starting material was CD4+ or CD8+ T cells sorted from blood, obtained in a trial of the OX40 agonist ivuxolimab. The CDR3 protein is CASSRGNYGYTF. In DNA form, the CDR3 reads TGCGCCAGCAGCAGGGGGAACTATGGCTACACCTTC. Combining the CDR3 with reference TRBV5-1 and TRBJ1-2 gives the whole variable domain KAGVTQTPRYLIKTRGQQVTLSCSPISGHRSVSWYQQTPGQGLQFLFEYFSETQRNKGNFPGRFSGRQFSNSRSEMNVSTLELGDSALYLCASSRGNYGYTFGSGTRLTVV.